This T cell receptor (beta chain) derives from a study of chemoradiotherapy in HPV16-positive cancers. Broader study findings: Functional assays defining HPV-specific T cells used only a couple of HPV16-positive patients. Candidate HPV-specific clones and E7-related TCR motifs grew in tumor during treatment. In HPV16-positive patients, HPV-responsive T-cell expansion tracked better recurrence-free survival.

Repeated repertoire sampling spanned the course of chemoradiotherapy. This clone came up once. Antigen specificity is unknown. The protocol was immunoSEQ multiplex PCR, while the TCRdb copy is restricted to in-frame clones and leaves out a portion. This repertoire shows about 24,000 clones, roughly nine tenths found once; its top ten account for roughly 4.3%. Between the trimmed V and J ends, which lost 0 bases and 9 bases, there was a span of 17 bases. CDR3 length equals 15 residues. Germline CDR1 reads LGHNA; CDR2 reads YSLEER. Sequenced material: blood, taken from a patient who underwent chemoradiotherapy. This sequence joins TRBV4-3 and TRBJ2-5; tentative D call: TRBD1 (5 bases). The origin of this receptor is a human donor with HPV-associated anogenital cancer. CDR3 loop: CASSQDRLRIGAQYF. The CDR3 DNA reads TGCGCCAGCAGCCAAGACAGGCTTCGGATAGGGGCCCAGTACTTC.